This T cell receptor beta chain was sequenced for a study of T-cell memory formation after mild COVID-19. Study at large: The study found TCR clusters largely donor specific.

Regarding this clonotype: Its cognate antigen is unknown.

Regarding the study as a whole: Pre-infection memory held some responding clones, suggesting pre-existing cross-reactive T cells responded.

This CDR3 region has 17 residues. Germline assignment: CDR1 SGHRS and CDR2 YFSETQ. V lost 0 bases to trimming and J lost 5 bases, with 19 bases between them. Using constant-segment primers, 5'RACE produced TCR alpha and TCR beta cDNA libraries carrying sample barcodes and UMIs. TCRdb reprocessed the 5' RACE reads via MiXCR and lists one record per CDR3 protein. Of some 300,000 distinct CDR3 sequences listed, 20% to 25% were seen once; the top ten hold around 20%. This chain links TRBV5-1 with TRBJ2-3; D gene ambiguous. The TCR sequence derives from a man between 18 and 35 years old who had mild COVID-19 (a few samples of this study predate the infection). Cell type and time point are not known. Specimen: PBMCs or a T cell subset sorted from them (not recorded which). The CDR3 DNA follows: TGCGCCAGCAGCTTGGCCGAACACCACCCAGCAGGAGATACGCAGTATTTT. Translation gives CASSLAEHHPAGDTQYF.